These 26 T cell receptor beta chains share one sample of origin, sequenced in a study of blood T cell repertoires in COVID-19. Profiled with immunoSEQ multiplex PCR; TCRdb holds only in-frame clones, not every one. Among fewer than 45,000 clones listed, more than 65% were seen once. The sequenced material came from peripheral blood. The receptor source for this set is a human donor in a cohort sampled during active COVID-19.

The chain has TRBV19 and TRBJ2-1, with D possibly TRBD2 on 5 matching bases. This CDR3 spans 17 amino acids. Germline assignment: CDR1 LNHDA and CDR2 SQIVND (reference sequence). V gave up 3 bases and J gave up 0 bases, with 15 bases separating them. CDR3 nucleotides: TGTGCCAGTAGTATCCGTGCCAGCGGACCCTCCTACAATGAGCAGTTCTTC. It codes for CASSIRASGPSYNEQFF.

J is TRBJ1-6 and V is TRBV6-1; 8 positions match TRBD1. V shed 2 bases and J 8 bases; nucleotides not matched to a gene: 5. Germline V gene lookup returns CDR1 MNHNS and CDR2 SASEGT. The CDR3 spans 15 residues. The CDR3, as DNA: TGTGCCAGCAGTGAATCCGGGACAGGCGATTCACCCCTCCACTTT. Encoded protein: CASSESGTGDSPLHF.

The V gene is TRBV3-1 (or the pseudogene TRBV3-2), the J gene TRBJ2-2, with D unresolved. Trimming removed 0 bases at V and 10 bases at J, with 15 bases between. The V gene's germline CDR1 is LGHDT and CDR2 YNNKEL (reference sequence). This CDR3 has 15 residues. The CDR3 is CASSQDLSAVEELFF. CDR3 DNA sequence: TGTGCCAGCAGCCAAGATCTCAGCGCGGTGGAGGAGCTGTTTTTT.

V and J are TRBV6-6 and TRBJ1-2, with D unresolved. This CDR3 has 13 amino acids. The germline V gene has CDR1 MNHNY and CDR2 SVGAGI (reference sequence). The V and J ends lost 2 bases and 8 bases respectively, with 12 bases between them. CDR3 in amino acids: CASSYPTHIGYTF. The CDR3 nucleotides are TGTGCCAGCAGTTACCCGACTCATATCGGCTACACCTTC.

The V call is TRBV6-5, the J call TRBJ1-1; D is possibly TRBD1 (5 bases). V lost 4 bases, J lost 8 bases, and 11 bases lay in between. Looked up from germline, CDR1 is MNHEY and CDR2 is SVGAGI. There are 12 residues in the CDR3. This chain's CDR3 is CASSWGGREAFF. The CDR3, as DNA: TGTGCCAGCAGTTGGGGGGGGAGGGAAGCTTTCTTT.

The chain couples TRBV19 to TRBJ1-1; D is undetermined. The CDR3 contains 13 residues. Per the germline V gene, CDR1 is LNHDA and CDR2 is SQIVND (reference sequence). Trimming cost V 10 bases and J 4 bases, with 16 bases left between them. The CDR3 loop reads CATSGVGTTEAFF. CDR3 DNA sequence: TGTGCCACTAGCGGAGTAGGTACCACTGAAGCTTTCTTT.

The CDR3 loop reads CAICREVEHGYTF. CDR3 DNA: TGTGCCATATGCAGGGAAGTGGAGCATGGCTACACCTTC. The chain is built from TRBV6-5 and TRBJ1-2; D may be TRBD1 (5 bases). The CDR3 has 13 residues. Germline-derived CDR1 and CDR2 are MNHEY and SVGAGI. The V end was cut by 10 bases, the J end by 6 bases, with 18 bases between.

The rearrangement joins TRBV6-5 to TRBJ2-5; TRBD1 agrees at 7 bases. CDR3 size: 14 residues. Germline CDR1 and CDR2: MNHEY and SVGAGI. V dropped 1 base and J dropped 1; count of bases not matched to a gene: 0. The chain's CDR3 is CASSYYRGQETQYF. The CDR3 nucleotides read TGTGCCAGCAGTTACTACAGGGGCCAAGAGACCCAGTACTTC.

In nucleotides, the CDR3 is TGCGCCAGCAGCCGCCGGGGGGCCTATGGCTACACCTTC. Residues: CASSRRGAYGYTF. The chain combines TRBV4-1 with TRBJ1-2, with D perhaps matching TRBD1 (6 bases). The germline V and J ends were trimmed by 4 bases and 4 bases, with 10 bases remaining between them. Per germline, CDR1 MGHRA and CDR2 YSYEKL. The CDR3 has 13 amino acids.

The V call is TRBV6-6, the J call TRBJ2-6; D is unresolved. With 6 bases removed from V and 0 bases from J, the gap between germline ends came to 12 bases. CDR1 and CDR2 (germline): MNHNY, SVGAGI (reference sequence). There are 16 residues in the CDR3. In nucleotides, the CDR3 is TGTGCCAGCAGGCACCTAACGAGCTCTGGGGCCAACGTCCTGACTTTC. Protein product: CASRHLTSSGANVLTF.

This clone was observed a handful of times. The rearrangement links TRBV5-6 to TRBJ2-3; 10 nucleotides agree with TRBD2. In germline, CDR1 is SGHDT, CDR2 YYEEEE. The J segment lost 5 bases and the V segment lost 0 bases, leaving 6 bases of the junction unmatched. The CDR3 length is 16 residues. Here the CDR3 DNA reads TGTGCCAGCAGCTTGGTGGCTAGCGGGAGTGTAGATACGCAGTATTTT. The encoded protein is CASSLVASGSVDTQYF.

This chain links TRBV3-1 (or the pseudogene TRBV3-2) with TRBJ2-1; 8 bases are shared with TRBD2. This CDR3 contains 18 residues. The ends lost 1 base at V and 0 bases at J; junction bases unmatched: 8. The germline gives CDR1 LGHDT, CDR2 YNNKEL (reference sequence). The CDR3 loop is CASSQALSGTTSYNEQFF. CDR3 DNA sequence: TGTGCCAGCAGCCAAGCCCTTAGCGGGACAACCTCCTACAATGAGCAGTTCTTC.

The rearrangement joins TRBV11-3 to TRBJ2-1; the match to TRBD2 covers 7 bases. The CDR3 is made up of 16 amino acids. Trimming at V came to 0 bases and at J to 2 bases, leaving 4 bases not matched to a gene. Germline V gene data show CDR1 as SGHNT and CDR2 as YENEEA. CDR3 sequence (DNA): TGTGCCAGCAGCTTAGAAGGGAGGGAGCCCTACAATGAGCAGTTCTTC. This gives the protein CASSLEGREPYNEQFF. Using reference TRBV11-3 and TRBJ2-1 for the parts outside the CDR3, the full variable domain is EAGVVQSPRYKIIEKKQPVAFWCNPISGHNTLYWYLQNLGQGPELLIRYENEEAVDDSQLPKDRFSAERLKGVDSTLKIQPAELGDSAVYLCASSLEGREPYNEQFFGPGTRLTVL.

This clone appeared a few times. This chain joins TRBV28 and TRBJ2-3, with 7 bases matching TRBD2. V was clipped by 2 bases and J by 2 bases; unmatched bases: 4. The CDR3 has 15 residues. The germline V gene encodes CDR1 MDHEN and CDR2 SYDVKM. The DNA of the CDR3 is TGTGCCAGCAGTTTAGGGCTAGCGGACACAGATACGCAGTATTTT. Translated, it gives CASSLGLADTDTQYF.

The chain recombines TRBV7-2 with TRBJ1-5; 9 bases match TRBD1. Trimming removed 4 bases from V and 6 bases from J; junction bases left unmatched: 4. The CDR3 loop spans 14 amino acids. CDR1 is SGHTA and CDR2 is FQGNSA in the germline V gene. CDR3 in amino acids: CASSSGTGSQPQHF. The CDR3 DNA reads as TGTGCCAGCAGCTCCGGGACAGGGAGTCAGCCCCAGCATTTT.

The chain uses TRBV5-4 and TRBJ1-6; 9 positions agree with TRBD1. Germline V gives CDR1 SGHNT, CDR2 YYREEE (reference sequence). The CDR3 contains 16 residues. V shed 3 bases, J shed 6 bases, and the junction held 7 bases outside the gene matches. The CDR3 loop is CASSSGQGRVNSPLHF. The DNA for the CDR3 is TGTGCCAGCAGCTCGGGACAGGGAAGAGTTAATTCACCCCTCCACTTT. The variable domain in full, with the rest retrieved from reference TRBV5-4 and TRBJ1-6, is ETGVTQSPTHLIKTRGQQVTLRCSSQSGHNTVSWYQQALGQGPQFIFQYYREEENGRGNFPPRFSGLQFPNYSSELNVNALELDDSALYLCASSSGQGRVNSPLHFGNGTRLTVT.

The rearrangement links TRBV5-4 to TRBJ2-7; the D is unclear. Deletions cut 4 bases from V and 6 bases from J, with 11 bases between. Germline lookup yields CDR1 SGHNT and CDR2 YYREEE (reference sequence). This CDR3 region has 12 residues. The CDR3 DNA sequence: TGTGCCAGCAGCGTACCCCCCGGCGAGCAGTACTTC. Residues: CASSVPPGEQYF.

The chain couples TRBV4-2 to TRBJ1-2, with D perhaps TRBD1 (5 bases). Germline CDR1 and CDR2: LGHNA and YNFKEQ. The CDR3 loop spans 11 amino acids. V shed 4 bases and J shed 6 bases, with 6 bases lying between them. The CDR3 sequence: CASSRQHGYTF. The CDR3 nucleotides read TGTGCCAGCAGCCGACAGCATGGCTACACCTTC.

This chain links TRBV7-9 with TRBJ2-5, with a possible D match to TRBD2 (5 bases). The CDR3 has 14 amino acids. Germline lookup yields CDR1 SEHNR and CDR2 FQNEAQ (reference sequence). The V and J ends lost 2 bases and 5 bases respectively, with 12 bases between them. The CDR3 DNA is TGTGCCAGCAGCTTAATCGGAGGAATGGAGACCCAGTACTTC. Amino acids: CASSLIGGMETQYF.

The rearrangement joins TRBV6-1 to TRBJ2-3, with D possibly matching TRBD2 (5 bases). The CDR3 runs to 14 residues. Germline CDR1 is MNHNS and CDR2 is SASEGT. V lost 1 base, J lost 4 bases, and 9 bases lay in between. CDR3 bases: TGTGCCAGCAGTGAAGGCGGCGGGTCAGATACGCAGTATTTT. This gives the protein CASSEGGGSDTQYF.

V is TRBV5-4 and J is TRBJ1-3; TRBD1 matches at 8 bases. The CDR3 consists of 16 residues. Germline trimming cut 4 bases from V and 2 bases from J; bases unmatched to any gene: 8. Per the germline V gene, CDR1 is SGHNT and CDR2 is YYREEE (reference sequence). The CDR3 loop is CASSLGQGLAGNTIYF. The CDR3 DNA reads TGTGCCAGCAGCCTAGGACAGGGACTGGCTGGAAACACCATATATTTT.

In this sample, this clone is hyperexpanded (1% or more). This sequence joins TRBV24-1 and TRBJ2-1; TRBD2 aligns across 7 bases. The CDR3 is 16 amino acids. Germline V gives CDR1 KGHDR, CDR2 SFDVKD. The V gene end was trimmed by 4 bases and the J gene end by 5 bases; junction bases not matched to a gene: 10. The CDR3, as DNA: TGTGCCACCAGTGACCCCGGCGGACTAGGGGACAATGAGCAGTTCTTC. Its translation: CATSDPGGLGDNEQFF.

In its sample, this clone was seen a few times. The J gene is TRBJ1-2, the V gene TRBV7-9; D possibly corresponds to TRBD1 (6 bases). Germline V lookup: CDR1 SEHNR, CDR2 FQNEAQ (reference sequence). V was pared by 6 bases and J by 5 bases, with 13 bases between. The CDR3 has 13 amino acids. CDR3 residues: CASSPGTKYGYTF. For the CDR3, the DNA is TGTGCCAGCAGTCCAGGGACAAAATATGGCTACACCTTC.

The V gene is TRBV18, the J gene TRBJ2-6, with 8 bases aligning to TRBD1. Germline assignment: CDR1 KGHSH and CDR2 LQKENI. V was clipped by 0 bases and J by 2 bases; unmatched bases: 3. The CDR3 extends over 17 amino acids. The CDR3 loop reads CASSPPQGGTGANVLTF. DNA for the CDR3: TGTGCCAGCTCACCACCACAGGGGGGAACTGGGGCCAACGTCCTGACTTTC.

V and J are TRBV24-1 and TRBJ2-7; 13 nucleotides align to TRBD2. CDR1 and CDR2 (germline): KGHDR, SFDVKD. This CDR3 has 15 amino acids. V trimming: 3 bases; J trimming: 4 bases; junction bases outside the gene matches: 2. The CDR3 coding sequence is TGTGCCACCAGTGATGTGACTAGCGGGAGGTACGAGCAGTACTTC. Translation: CATSDVTSGRYEQYF.

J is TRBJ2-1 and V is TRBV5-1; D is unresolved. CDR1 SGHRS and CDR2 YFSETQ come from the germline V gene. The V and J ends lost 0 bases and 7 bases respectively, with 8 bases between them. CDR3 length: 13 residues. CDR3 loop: CASSLADANEQFF. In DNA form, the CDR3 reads TGCGCCAGCAGCTTGGCTGATGCGAATGAGCAGTTCTTC.